This section outlines one T cell receptor beta chain sequence together with its context. Its target is not known. PCR employed 60 Vbeta and 13 Jbeta primers. The data were produced by immunoSEQ multiplex PCR, yet TCRdb's version contains in-frame clones alone and is incomplete. The repertoire has approximately 78,000 clones, approximately 70% of them found once; the top ten carry about a fifth. The data were taken from a study of cytomegalovirus exposure and HLA in healthy donors. The study, taken as a whole, reports: Looking again later, the authors saw that most CMV-associated TCR beta chains seemed HLA-restricted. Productive rates of about 87% or about 30% were seen for most TCR beta V segments in an earlier analysis.

Germline trimming cut 3 bases from V and 8 bases from J; bases unmatched to any gene: 6. Germline V CDR1 and CDR2: MDHEN, SYDVKM. The CDR3 is 13 amino acids. The origin of this receptor is a man aged 35-49 years in good health and CMV-seropositive. Sequencing was performed on PBMCs. The V and J genes are TRBV28 and TRBJ1-2; 7 bases line up with TRBD1. The CDR3 DNA reads as TGTGCCAGCAGTTTGTCGGGACAGAGCGGCTACACCTTC. Translated, it gives CASSLSGQSGYTF.